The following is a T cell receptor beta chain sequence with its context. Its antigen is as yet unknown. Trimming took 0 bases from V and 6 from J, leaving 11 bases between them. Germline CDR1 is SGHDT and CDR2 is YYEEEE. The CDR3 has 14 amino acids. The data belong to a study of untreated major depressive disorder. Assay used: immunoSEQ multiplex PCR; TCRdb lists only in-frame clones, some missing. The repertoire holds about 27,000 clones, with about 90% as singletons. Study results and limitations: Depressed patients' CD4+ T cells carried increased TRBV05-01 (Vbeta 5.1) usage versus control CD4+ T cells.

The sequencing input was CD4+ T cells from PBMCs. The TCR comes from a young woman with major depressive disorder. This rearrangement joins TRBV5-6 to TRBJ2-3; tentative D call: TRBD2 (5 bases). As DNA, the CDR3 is TGTGCCAGCAGCTTGGGGCTAGCAATCGATACGCAGTATTTT. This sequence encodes CASSLGLAIDTQYF.